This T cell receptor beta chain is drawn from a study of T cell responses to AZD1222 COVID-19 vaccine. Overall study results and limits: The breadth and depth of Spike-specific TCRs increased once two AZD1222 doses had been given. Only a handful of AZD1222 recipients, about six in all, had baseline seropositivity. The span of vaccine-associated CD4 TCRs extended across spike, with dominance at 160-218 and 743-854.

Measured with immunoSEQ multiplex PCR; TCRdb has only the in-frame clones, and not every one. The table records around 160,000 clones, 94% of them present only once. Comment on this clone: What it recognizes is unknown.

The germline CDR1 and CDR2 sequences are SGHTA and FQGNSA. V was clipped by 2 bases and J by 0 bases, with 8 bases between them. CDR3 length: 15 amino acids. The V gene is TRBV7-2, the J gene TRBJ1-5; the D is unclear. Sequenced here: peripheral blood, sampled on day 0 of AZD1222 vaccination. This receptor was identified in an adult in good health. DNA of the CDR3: TGTGCCAGCAGCTTATACTGGGGTAGCAATCAGCCCCAGCATTTT. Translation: CASSLYWGSNQPQHF. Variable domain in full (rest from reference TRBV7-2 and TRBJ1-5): GAGVSQSPSNKVTEKGKDVELRCDPISGHTALYWYRQSLGQGLEFLIYFQGNSAPDKSGLPSDRFSAERTGGSVSTLTIQRTQQEDSAVYLCASSLYWGSNQPQHFGDGTRLSIL.